The T cell receptor delta chain under discussion was sequenced for a study of Vδ1+ human thymocytes. Comments on this clone: Its antigen is undetermined. An end of the junction does not agree with germline; a read error may underlie this.

The CDR3 totals 21 residues. CDR1 and CDR2 (germline): TSWWSYY, QGS. Study-wide results and limits: About 20% of thymic delta-chain sequences were Vdelta2, with few Vdelta3, unlike blood Vdelta1+ controls. Bulk repertoire data may be misinterpreted because of unexpected Vdelta2 sequences. In the thymus, TRG and TRD repertoires looked highly polyclonal with Gaussian CDR3 lengths.

The template was reverse-transcribed extracted RNA. CDR3 amplicons came from multiplex PCR with pooled V-gene forward and constant-region reverse primers. TCRdb fed the multiplex PCR reads into CATT to redo clone calling. The sample holds more than 25,000 delta-chain clones, more than 6% seen once. Purity of the sorted Vdelta1+ thymocytes ranged from about 96% to 99.6%. The source of this sequence is a girl in the first two years of life who had congenital heart surgery. The sample was Vdelta1+ gamma-delta thymocytes from the thymus. As to subset: FACS-sorted CD3+ TCRalphabeta- TCRVdelta1+ TCRVdelta2- thymocytes. V and J are TRDV1 and TRDJ1, with 11 positions matching TRDD3. CDR3 in DNA: TGTGCTCTTGGGAAACTTCATACCGGACCCTTACTGGGGGATAAGGTCGATAAACTCATCTTT. As protein: CALGKLHTGPLLGDKVDKLIF.